Included here is one T cell receptor beta chain sequence, with context. This clonotype was picked up many times. There is no known antigen for this receptor. Within one base of it there is no much larger clone, and no base qualities were kept. Sequences MDHEN (CDR1) and SYDVKM (CDR2) are obtained from the germline V gene. Measured from the cysteine to the phenylalanine, the CDR3 is 17 residues long. The kept DNA is CDR3 alone, 51 bases in frame from the first base. V loses 2 bases of germline sequence and J loses 3 bases, and the interval between the two ends is 19 bases. The sample comes from a study of T cell repertoires in cytomegalovirus infection (dated by TCRdb to the late 2010s). Context from the whole study: Donor HLA type was relevant to the analysis, as public TCR beta signatures indicated carriage of CMV infection together with the matching HLA type. Points the paper makes about the study in general: The ex vivo response was dominated by HLA-C-restricted CMV-specific TCR beta clonotypes, which also provided the single most frequent clonotype in two of eight donors. Carriers of CMV infection plus the relevant HLA type were discriminated by the cumulative frequency of public TCR beta family members in the study cohort and in an independent roughly 350-donor cohort.

Sequencing was performed on an Illumina HiSeq 1500. The public reads were reprocessed in TCRdb via fastp at Q25 and MiXCR, keeping in-frame beta chains. All rows with the same CDR3 protein become a single entry with the most common DNA and genes. The sample data list almost 500,000 distinct CDR3 sequences, and around 10% of these were observed just once. Roughly 10% of the sample is held by the ten biggest clonotypes. The V and J segments used are TRBV28 and TRBJ2-5; the D segment is perhaps TRBD1 or TRBD2, each sharing 5 matched bases. Sequences were obtained from PBMCs. The origin of this receptor is a human donor in good health (CMV status not recorded). Some clones in this sample may be carry-over from other donors' samples. The base sequence is TGTGCCAGCAGTTTAGCTCGGGGACCCCTAAATGAAGAGACCCAGTACTTC. It translates to CASSLARGPLNEETQYF.